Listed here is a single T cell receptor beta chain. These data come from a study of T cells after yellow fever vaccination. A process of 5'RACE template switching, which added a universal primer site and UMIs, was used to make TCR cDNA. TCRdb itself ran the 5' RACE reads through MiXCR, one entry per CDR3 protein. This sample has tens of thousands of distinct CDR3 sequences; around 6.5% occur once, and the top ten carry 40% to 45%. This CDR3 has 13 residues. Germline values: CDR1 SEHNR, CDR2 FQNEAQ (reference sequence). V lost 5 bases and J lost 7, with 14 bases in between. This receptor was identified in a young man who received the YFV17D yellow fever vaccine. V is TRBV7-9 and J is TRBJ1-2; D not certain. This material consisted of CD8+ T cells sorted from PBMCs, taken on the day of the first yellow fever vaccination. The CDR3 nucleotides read TGTGCCAGCAGCGCGAACCCGATGGTTGGCTACACCTTC. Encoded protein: CASSANPMVGYTF.